This T cell receptor (beta chain) was sequenced during a study of T-cell memory formation after mild COVID-19. There are 13 residues in the CDR3. Trimming removed 5 bases from V and 3 bases from J, with 11 bases in between. Germline CDR1 SGHVS, CDR2 FNYEAQ. TCRdb re-analysed the 5' RACE reads in MiXCR, keeping a single row per CDR3 protein. This sample yields 350,000 to 450,000 distinct CDR3 sequences, of which 24% are seen a single time; about 10% belongs to the top ten. Source material: PBMCs or a T cell subset sorted from them (not recorded which). V is TRBV7-6 and J is TRBJ2-7; D gene ambiguous. The receptor was derived from an adult woman who had mild COVID-19 (a few samples of this study predate the infection). Cell type and time point are not known. The CDR3 spells CASSLPGLYEQYF. The CDR3, as DNA: TGTGCCAGCAGCCTGCCGGGCCTCTACGAGCAGTACTTC.